Sequencing of this T cell receptor beta chain was carried out in a study of T cells after yellow fever vaccination. Trimming removed 3 bases at V and 3 bases at J, with 11 bases between. The CDR3 is made up of 14 amino acids. CDR1 is KGHSH and CDR2 is LQKENI in the germline V gene. TCRdb processed the 5' RACE reads anew with MiXCR; each CDR3 protein has one entry. The sample consists of about 240,000 distinct CDR3 sequences, roughly 7.2% of them appearing once. This clonotype was seen at least ten times. Here the sequenced sample was CD4+ T cells sorted from PBMCs, taken 15 days after the yellow fever booster vaccination. The chain links TRBV18 to TRBJ2-5; the D is unclear. This TCR came from a man aged 30 to 45 who received the YFV17D yellow fever vaccine. CDR3 DNA sequence: TGTGCCAGCTCACCGGAGCATGGGGAAGAGACCCAGTACTTC. Its protein is CASSPEHGEETQYF. The whole variable domain, filled in from reference TRBV18 and TRBJ2-5, reads NAGVMQNPRHLVRRRGQEARLRCSPMKGHSHVYWYRQLPEEGLKFMVYLQKENIIDESGMPKERFSAEFPKEGPSILRIQQVVRGDSAAYFCASSPEHGEETQYFGPGTRLLVL.